One and the same sample provided the 32 T cell receptor beta chains below, sequenced in a study of cytomegalovirus exposure and HLA in healthy donors. Amplification used 60 Vbeta primers and 13 Jbeta primers. Sequenced by immunoSEQ multiplex PCR; TCRdb stores in-frame clones only, minus some. This sample carries 99,000 or so clones, over 65% of them seen once, and the ten largest clones take 16%. Sequenced input: PBMCs. The receptors were sampled from a man aged 55-75 years in good health and CMV-seropositive.

This clone was picked up a small number of times. V usage is TRBV2 and J usage is TRBJ1-2; 7 positions match TRBD1. Germline trimming cut 8 bases from V and 4 bases from J; bases unmatched to any gene: 13. Germline-derived CDR1 and CDR2 are SNHLY and FYNNEI. CDR3 length: 15 residues. Here the CDR3 reads CASRSGQHQIYGYTF. The CDR3 DNA reads as TGTGCCAGCCGATCGGGACAGCACCAAATCTATGGCTACACCTTC.

This clone appeared a single time. The chain employs TRBV30 and TRBJ2-5; D possibly corresponds to TRBD1 (6 bases). The CDR3 loop spans 14 amino acids. Looked up from germline, CDR1 is GTSNPN and CDR2 is SVGIG (reference sequence). With 0 bases removed from V and 5 bases from J, the gap between germline ends came to 13 bases. The chain's CDR3 is CAWSVLITGETQYF. The CDR3 DNA follows: TGTGCCTGGAGTGTGTTAATAACAGGGGAGACCCAGTACTTC.

V is TRBV19 and J is TRBJ2-5; D gene uncertain. The CDR3 extends over 13 amino acids. In germline, CDR1 is LNHDA, CDR2 SQIVND (reference sequence). The V end lost 1 base, the J end lost 5 bases, and 8 bases lay between the germline ends. The CDR3 reads CASSIGLGETQYF. The CDR3, as DNA: TGTGCCAGTAGTATAGGACTTGGGGAGACCCAGTACTTC.

Remarks on this clone: The junction does not match germline at one end; this may be a read error. The V gene is TRBV7-9, the J gene TRBJ2-7, with D uncertain. This CDR3 region has 12 residues. The germline V gene encodes CDR1 SEHNR and CDR2 FQNEAQ (reference sequence). Here the CDR3 DNA reads TGTTCCAGCAGCCAAGAGTTCCTTGAGCAGTACTTC. Translated: CSSSQEFLEQYF.

The J gene is TRBJ1-5, the V gene TRBV5-1; unclear D gene. V was shortened by 4 bases and J by 2 bases, with 16 bases between the two germline ends. Germline lookup yields CDR1 SGHRS and CDR2 YFSETQ. The CDR3 is made up of 16 amino acids. Written as DNA, the CDR3 is TGCGCCAGCAGCCCTCTAGGAGGGTGGGGCAATCAGCCCCAGCATTTT. This codes for CASSPLGGWGNQPQHF. Supplemented by reference TRBV5-1 and TRBJ1-5, the full variable domain reads KAGVTQTPRYLIKTRGQQVTLSCSPISGHRSVSWYQQTPGQGLQFLFEYFSETQRNKGNFPGRFSGRQFSNSRSEMNVSTLELGDSALYLCASSPLGGWGNQPQHFGDGTRLSIL.

The gene calls are TRBV7-9 and TRBJ1-5, with 7 bases identical to TRBD1. In germline, CDR1 is SEHNR, CDR2 FQNEAQ (reference sequence). Trimming at V came to 5 bases and at J to 3 bases, leaving 10 bases not matched to a gene. This CDR3 has 16 residues. As DNA, the CDR3 is TGTGCCAGCAGCGCTGTCTCCGGGACAGTCAATCAGCCCCAGCATTTT. This translates into CASSAVSGTVNQPQHF.

The J gene is TRBJ2-7, the V gene TRBV27; D might be TRBD1 (5 bases). The CDR3 has 13 amino acids. Per germline, CDR1 MNHEY and CDR2 SMNVEV (reference sequence). V was cut by 5 bases and J by 7 bases, with 15 bases left in between. The CDR3 protein is CASSGAWQFEQYF. Here the CDR3 DNA reads TGTGCCAGCAGTGGGGCGTGGCAATTTGAGCAGTACTTC.

The chain carries TRBV2 and TRBJ2-3, with TRBD2 matching over 14 bases. Trimming cost V 6 bases and J 4 bases; bases outside gene matches: 6. CDR1 is SNHLY and CDR2 is FYNNEI in the germline V gene. The CDR3 has 16 residues. In DNA, the CDR3 is TGTGCCAGCAGGCAGGCGGGACTAGCGGGGGCAGATACGCAGTATTTT. It is translated as CASRQAGLAGADTQYF.

The genes are TRBV2 and TRBJ1-6, with 7 nucleotides matching TRBD1. The trim removed 6 bases at V and 5 bases at J, leaving 7 bases unmatched. The CDR3 sequence is 15 residues long. CDR1 is SNHLY and CDR2 is FYNNEI in the germline V gene. The CDR3, as DNA: TGTGCCAGCAGAGGCGACAGGGCAGATAATTCACCCCTCCACTTT. Translating gives CASRGDRADNSPLHF.

The genes are TRBV5-1 and TRBJ1-1; 7 positions agree with TRBD1. The CDR3 runs 13 residues. The germline V gene has CDR1 SGHRS and CDR2 YFSETQ. Losses at the gene ends were 4 bases for V and 4 bases for J; bases not matched to a gene: 4. CDR3 protein: CASSAGTATEAFF. CDR3 nucleotides: TGCGCCAGCAGCGCCGGGACAGCCACTGAAGCTTTCTTT.

V is TRBV5-1 and J is TRBJ2-5; 7 nucleotides match TRBD1. The CDR3 consists of 14 residues. Trimming at V came to 0 bases and at J to 5 bases, leaving 4 bases not matched to a gene. CDR1 is SGHRS, CDR2 YFSETQ, per germline. Here the CDR3 reads CASSLVGRGETQYF. In nucleotides, the CDR3 is TGCGCCAGCAGCTTGGTCGGCAGGGGGGAGACCCAGTACTTC.

This chain links TRBV29-1 with TRBJ2-1, with a weak D call TRBD2 (6 bases). Germline lookup yields CDR1 SQVTM and CDR2 ANQGSEA. This CDR3 comprises 13 residues. With 6 bases removed from V and 12 bases from J, the gap between germline ends came to 21 bases. This chain's CDR3 is CSVAGRSSQAQFF. The DNA of the CDR3 is TGCAGCGTCGCGGGACGGAGCAGTCAGGCGCAGTTCTTC.

The V gene is TRBV10-3, the J gene TRBJ1-6; 7 bases align to TRBD1. V lost 7 bases and J lost 5; bases outside the gene matches: 8. The CDR3 is 15 amino acids. Germline CDR1 reads ENHRY; CDR2 reads SYGVKD. CDR3 residues: CAIKGTARNNSPLHF. The CDR3 bases are TGTGCCATCAAGGGGACAGCCAGAAATAATTCACCCCTCCACTTT.

CDR3 loop: CASSATGNEQYF. In DNA form, the CDR3 reads TGTGCCAGCAGCGCGACAGGGAACGAGCAGTACTTC. The chain couples TRBV7-6 to TRBJ2-7; 7 nucleotides line up with TRBD1. Germline V gene sequence: CDR1 SGHVS, CDR2 FNYEAQ. The CDR3 totals 12 residues. V was clipped by 5 bases and J by 5 bases; unmatched bases: 3.

CDR3 sequence (DNA): TGTGCCAGCAGCTTAACTGGAACAGGGCCTATCGGCTACACCTTC. Protein sequence: CASSLTGTGPIGYTF. V and J are TRBV7-9 and TRBJ1-2; TRBD1 is a possible D gene (6 bases). The V and J ends lost 2 bases and 8 bases respectively, with 18 bases between them. The V gene's germline CDR1 is SEHNR and CDR2 FQNEAQ (reference sequence). The CDR3 is made up of 15 amino acids.

In regard to this clone: One end of the junction is discordant with germline, which a read error may explain. The chain links TRBV6-6 to TRBJ1-6; D unresolved. The germline V gene has CDR1 MNHNY and CDR2 SVGAGI (reference sequence). CDR3 length: 11 residues. CDR3 sequence (DNA): TGCGCCGCGGGAGGGAATTCACCCCTCCACTTT. Protein sequence: CAAGGNSPLHF.

The chain links TRBV11-1 to TRBJ2-3, with 11 bases that match TRBD2. The CDR3 is made up of 18 amino acids. J was trimmed by 5 bases and V by 0 bases; bases with no gene match: 10. Germline V gene lookup returns CDR1 SGHAT and CDR2 FQDESV (reference sequence). The CDR3 sequence: CASSLAGSSGGARDTQYF. As DNA, the CDR3 is TGTGCCAGCAGCTTAGCGGGGAGTAGCGGGGGGGCCCGAGATACGCAGTATTTT.

The chain has TRBV11-2 and TRBJ1-2; D is perhaps TRBD1 (5 bases). This CDR3 has 14 residues. Germline CDR1 SGHAT, CDR2 FQNNGV. Trimming took off 6 bases at V and 7 bases at J, with 18 bases between the two ends. For the CDR3, the DNA is TGTGCCAGCAGTTCTCAGGGCCCTTGGGGTGGCTACACCTTC. It is translated as CASSSQGPWGGYTF. Full variable domain (missing parts from reference TRBV11-2 and TRBJ1-2): EAGVAQSPRYKIIEKRQSVAFWCNPISGHATLYWYQQILGQGPKLLIQFQNNGVVDDSQLPKDRFSAERLKGVDSTLKIQPAKLEDSAVYLCASSSQGPWGGYTFGSGTRLTVV.

This clone showed up just a few times. The V gene is TRBV7-3, the J gene TRBJ2-2, with a weak D call TRBD1 (5 bases). Deletions cut 1 base from V and 0 bases from J, with 12 bases between. From germline, CDR1 is SGHTA and CDR2 FQGTGA. This CDR3 is 17 amino acids long. CDR3 sequence: CASSLIGGQSNTGELFF. CDR3 nucleotides: TGTGCCAGCAGCTTAATCGGTGGACAATCGAACACCGGGGAGCTGTTTTTT.

V is TRBV18 and J is TRBJ1-1; D gene uncertain. This CDR3 has 16 amino acids. V was clipped by 3 bases and J by 3 bases, with 17 bases between them. The germline gives CDR1 KGHSH, CDR2 LQKENI. CDR3 residues: CASSPARALMDTEAFF. CDR3 DNA: TGTGCCAGCTCACCGGCGAGGGCGTTGATGGACACTGAAGCTTTCTTT.

This clone has more than one count but fewer than ten. The rearrangement uses TRBV19 and TRBJ1-6; no definite D call. Looked up from germline, CDR1 is LNHDA and CDR2 is SQIVND (reference sequence). With 5 bases removed from V and 11 bases from J, the gap between germline ends came to 10 bases. The CDR3 spans 12 residues. This CDR3 reads CASSAGDTPLHF. The CDR3 DNA is TGTGCCAGTAGTGCCGGGGATACACCCCTCCACTTT.

The V call is TRBV2, the J call TRBJ2-7; D is perhaps TRBD1 (6 bases). Per the germline V gene, CDR1 is SNHLY and CDR2 is FYNNEI. Trimming left V 8 bases short and J 2 bases short, with 13 bases between. The CDR3 sequence is 13 residues long. The CDR3 spells CASGGRQAYEQYF. The DNA of the CDR3 is TGTGCCAGCGGAGGACGACAGGCCTACGAGCAGTACTTC.

The chain uses TRBV10-3 and TRBJ2-4, with 9 bases identical to TRBD2. J gave up 0 bases and V 2 bases, and 8 bases lay outside the gene matches. There are 18 residues in the CDR3. CDR1 is ENHRY and CDR2 is SYGVKD in the germline V gene. The CDR3 nucleotides read TGTGCCATCAGTGAGAGTAGCGGGGGTACCCTAGCCAAAAACATTCAGTACTTC. As protein: CAISESSGGTLAKNIQYF.

The V gene is TRBV6-5, the J gene TRBJ2-1; a possible D gene is TRBD1 (6 bases). Germline CDR1 and CDR2: MNHEY and SVGAGI. The V end lost 6 bases, the J end lost 3 bases, and 9 bases lay between the germline ends. This CDR3 spans 13 amino acids. In DNA, the CDR3 is TGTGCCAGCAGCCAGGGGTTCTACAATGAGCAGTTCTTC. Amino acids: CASSQGFYNEQFF.

This clone came up a few times. The CDR3 sequence is CASSFANIQYF. The CDR3 region has the DNA TGTGCCAGCAGCTTCGCGAACATTCAGTACTTC. The V gene is TRBV7-9, the J gene TRBJ2-4; no definite D call. The ends were cut back, 3 bases at V and 7 bases at J, with 4 bases in the middle. The CDR3 totals 11 residues. Germline V gene data show CDR1 as SEHNR and CDR2 as FQNEAQ (reference sequence). The whole variable domain, remainder taken from reference TRBV7-9 and TRBJ2-4, is DTGVSQNPRHKITKRGQNVTFRCDPISEHNRLYWYRQTLGQGPEFLTYFQNEAQLEKSRLLSDRFSAERPKGSFSTLEIQRTEQGDSAMYLCASSFANIQYFGAGTRLSVL.

The chain has TRBV18 and TRBJ1-5; 10 nucleotides match TRBD1. From germline, CDR1 is KGHSH and CDR2 LQKENI. V dropped 0 bases and J dropped 1; count of bases not matched to a gene: 0. The CDR3 covers 16 residues. The DNA for the CDR3 is TGTGCCAGCTCACCACCGGGACAGGGGAGCAATCAGCCCCAGCATTTT. It yields the protein CASSPPGQGSNQPQHF.

The chain links TRBV7-8 to TRBJ1-1; D unresolved. Per the germline V gene, CDR1 is SGHVS and CDR2 is FQNEAQ. The V end lost 8 bases, the J end lost 7 bases, and 14 bases lay between the germline ends. The CDR3 is 12 amino acids. The CDR3 here is CASGRTQVEAFF. CDR3 DNA: TGTGCCAGCGGCCGAACCCAAGTTGAAGCTTTCTTT. The whole variable domain, filled in from reference TRBV7-8 and TRBJ1-1, reads GAGVSQSPRYKVAKRGQDVALRCDPISGHVSLFWYQQALGQGPEFLTYFQNEAQLDKSGLPSDRFFAERPEGSVSTLKIQRTQQEDSAVYLCASGRTQVEAFFGQGTRLTVV.

This chain joins TRBV7-9 and TRBJ2-7; D possibly corresponds to TRBD1 (6 bases). CDR3 size: 12 residues. Looked up from germline, CDR1 is SEHNR and CDR2 is FQNEAQ (reference sequence). V shed 5 bases and J shed 3 bases, with 8 bases lying between them. The CDR3 loop reads CASSGTNYEQYF. In DNA form, the CDR3 reads TGTGCCAGCAGCGGGACAAACTACGAGCAGTACTTC.

The rearrangement uses TRBV5-1 and TRBJ1-4; D uncertain. The CDR3 is 15 amino acids. Germline CDR1 reads SGHRS; CDR2 reads YFSETQ. Trimming shortened V by 0 bases and J by 4 bases, and 10 bases separated the two germline ends. The CDR3 bases are TGCGCCAGCAGCTTGGGTTCTCAGAATAATGAAAAACTGTTTTTT. Protein sequence: CASSLGSQNNEKLFF.

The chain links TRBV9 to TRBJ1-2, with unresolved D. The CDR3 loop spans 15 amino acids. Germline V gene data show CDR1 as SGDLS and CDR2 as YYNGEE. V was shortened by 4 bases and J by 6 bases, with 19 bases between the two germline ends. CDR3 residues: CASSTSGKGQNGYTF. The CDR3 DNA reads as TGTGCCAGCAGCACTTCCGGGAAGGGCCAGAATGGCTACACCTTC.

The V and J genes are TRBV18 and TRBJ2-7, with D tentatively TRBD2 (5 bases). V lost 4 bases and J 7 bases, leaving 14 bases between the germline ends. This CDR3 has 13 residues. The germline V gene encodes CDR1 KGHSH and CDR2 LQKENI. The CDR3 DNA sequence: TGTGCCAGCTCACTCCCGGGAACAGAGGAGCAGTACTTC. Translated: CASSLPGTEEQYF.

The chain has TRBV28 and TRBJ2-5; D is unclear. From germline, CDR1 is MDHEN and CDR2 SYDVKM. This CDR3 contains 14 residues. Trimming pared 6 bases from V and 1 base from J, leaving 12 bases between. CDR3 residues: CASRNSWFQETQYF. Here the CDR3 DNA reads TGTGCCAGCAGAAACTCTTGGTTCCAAGAGACCCAGTACTTC. Using reference TRBV28 and TRBJ2-5 for the parts outside the CDR3, the full variable domain is DVKVTQSSRYLVKRTGEKVFLECVQDMDHENMFWYRQDPGLGLRLIYFSYDVKMKEKGDIPEGYSVSREKKERFSLILESASTNQTSMYLCASRNSWFQETQYFGPGTRLLVL.